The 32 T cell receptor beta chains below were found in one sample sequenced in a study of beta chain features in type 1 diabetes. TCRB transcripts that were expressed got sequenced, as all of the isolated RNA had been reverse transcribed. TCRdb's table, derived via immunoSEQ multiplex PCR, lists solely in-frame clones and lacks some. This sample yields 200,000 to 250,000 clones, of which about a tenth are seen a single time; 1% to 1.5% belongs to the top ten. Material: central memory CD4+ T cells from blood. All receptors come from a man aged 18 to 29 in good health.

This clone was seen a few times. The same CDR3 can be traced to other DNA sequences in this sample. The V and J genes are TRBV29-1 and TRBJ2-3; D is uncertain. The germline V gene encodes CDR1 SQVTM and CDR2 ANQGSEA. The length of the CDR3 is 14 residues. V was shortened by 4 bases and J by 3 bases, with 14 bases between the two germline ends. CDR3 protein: CSVAGRASTDTQYF. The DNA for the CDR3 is TGCAGCGTTGCTGGACGAGCCTCTACAGATACGCAGTATTTT.

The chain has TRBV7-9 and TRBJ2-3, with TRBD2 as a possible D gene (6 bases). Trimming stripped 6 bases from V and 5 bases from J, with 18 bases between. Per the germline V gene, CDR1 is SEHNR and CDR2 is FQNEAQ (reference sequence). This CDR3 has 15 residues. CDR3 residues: CASRSSGLGGDTQYF. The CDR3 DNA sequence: TGTGCCAGCAGGTCCAGCGGCCTGGGGGGAGATACGCAGTATTTT.

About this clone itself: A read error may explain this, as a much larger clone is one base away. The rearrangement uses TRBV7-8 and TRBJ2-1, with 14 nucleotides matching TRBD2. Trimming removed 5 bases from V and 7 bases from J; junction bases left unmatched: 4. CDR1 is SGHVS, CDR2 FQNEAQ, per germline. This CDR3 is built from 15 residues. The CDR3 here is CASSPRTSGRNEQFF. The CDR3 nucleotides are TGTGCCAGCAGCCCCAGGACTAGCGGGAGGAATGAGCAGTTCTTC.

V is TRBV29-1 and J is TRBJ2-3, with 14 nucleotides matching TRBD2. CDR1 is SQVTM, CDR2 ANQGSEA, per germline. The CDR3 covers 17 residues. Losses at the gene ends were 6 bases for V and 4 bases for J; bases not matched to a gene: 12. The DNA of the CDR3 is TGCAGCGTCGTCCGGGGGGGGACTAGCGGGAGCTCAGATACGCAGTATTTT. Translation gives CSVVRGGTSGSSDTQYF.

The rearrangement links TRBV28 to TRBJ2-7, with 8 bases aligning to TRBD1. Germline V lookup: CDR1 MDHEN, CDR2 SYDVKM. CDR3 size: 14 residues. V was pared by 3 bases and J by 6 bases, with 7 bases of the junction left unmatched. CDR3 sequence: CASSFTAGGGEQYF. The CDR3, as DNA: TGTGCCAGCAGTTTTACGGCAGGGGGCGGCGAGCAGTACTTC.

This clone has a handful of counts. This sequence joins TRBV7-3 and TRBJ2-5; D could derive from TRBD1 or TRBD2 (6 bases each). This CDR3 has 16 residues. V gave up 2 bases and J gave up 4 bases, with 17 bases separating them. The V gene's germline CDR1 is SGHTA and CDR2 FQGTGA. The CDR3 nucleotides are TGTGCCAGCAGCTTAGAGGGACTGCCGGGGGCAGAGACCCAGTACTTC. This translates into CASSLEGLPGAETQYF.

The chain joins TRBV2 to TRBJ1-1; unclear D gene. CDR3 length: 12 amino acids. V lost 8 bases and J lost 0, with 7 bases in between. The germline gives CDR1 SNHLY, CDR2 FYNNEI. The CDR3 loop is CASGGVNTEAFF. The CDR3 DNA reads TGTGCCAGCGGCGGAGTGAACACTGAAGCTTTCTTT.

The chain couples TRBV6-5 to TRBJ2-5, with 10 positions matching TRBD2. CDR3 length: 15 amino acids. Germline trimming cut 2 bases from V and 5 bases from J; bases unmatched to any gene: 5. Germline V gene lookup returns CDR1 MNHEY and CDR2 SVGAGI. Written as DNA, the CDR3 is TGTGCCAGCAGTTACGGGCTAGCGGGAGTGGAGACCCAGTACTTC. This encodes CASSYGLAGVETQYF.

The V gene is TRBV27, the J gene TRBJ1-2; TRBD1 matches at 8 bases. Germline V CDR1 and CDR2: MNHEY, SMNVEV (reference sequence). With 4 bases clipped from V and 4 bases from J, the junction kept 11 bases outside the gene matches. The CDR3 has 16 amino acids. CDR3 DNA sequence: TGTGCCAGCAGTTGGCGGCAGGGGGCACGGGGCTATGGCTACACCTTC. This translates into CASSWRQGARGYGYTF.

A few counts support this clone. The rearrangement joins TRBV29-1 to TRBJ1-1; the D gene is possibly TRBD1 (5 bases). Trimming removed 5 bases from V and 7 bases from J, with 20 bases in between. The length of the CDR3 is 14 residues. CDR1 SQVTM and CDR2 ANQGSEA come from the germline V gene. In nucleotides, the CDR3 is TGCAGCGTTCAGGGAGCGGATAGTGATGGTGAAGCTTTCTTT. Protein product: CSVQGADSDGEAFF.

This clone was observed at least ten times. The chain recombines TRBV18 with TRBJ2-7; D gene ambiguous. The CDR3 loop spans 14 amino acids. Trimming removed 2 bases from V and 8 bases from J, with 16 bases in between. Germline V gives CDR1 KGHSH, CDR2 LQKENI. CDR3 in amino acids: CASSPALEGDQQYF. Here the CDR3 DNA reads TGTGCCAGCTCACCAGCTCTGGAAGGAGACCAGCAGTACTTC.

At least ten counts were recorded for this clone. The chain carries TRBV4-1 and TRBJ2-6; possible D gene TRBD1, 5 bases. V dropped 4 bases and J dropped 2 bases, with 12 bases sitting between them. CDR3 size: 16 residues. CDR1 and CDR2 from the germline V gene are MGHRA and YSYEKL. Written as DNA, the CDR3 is TGCGCCAGCAGCCCTCCTGGGGCGGCTGGGGCCAACGTCCTGACTTTC. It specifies CASSPPGAAGANVLTF.

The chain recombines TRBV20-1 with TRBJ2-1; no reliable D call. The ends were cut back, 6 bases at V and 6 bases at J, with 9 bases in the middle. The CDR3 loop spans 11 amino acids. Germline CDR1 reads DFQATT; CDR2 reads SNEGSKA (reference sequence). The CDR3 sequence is CSAPWVNEQFF. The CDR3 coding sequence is TGCAGTGCGCCATGGGTCAATGAGCAGTTCTTC.

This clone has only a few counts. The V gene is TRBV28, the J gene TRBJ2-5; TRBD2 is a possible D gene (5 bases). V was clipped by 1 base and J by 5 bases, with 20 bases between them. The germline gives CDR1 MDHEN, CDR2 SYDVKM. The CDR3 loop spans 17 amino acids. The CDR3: CASSLSPGRASWETQYF. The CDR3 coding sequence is TGTGCCAGCAGTTTATCGCCGGGAAGGGCTTCGTGGGAGACCCAGTACTTC.

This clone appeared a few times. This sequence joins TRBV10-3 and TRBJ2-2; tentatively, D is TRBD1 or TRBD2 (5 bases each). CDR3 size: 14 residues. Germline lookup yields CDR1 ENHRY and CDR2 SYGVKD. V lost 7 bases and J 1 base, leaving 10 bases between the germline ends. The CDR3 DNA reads TGTGCCATCACCCGGGACGGGAACACCGGGGAGCTGTTTTTT. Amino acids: CAITRDGNTGELFF.

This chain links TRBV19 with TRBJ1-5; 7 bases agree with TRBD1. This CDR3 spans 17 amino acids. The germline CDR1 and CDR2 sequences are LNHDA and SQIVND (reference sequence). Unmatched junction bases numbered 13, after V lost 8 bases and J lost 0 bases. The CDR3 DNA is TGTGCCAGTTGTCCGGGAGGGGACAGAAATAGCAATCAGCCCCAGCATTTT. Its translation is CASCPGGDRNSNQPQHF. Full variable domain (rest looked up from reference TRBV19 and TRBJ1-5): DGGITQSPKYLFRKEGQNVTLSCEQNLNHDAMYWYRQDPGQGLRLIYYSQIVNDFQKGDIAEGYSVSREKKESFPLTVTSAQKNPTAFYLCASCPGGDRNSNQPQHFGDGTRLSIL.

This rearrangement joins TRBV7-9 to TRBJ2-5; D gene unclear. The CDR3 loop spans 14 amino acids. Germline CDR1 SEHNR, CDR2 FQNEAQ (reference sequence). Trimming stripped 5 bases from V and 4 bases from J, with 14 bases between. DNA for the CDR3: TGTGCCAGCAGCCCCGGGCACACCTTAGAGACCCAGTACTTC. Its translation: CASSPGHTLETQYF.

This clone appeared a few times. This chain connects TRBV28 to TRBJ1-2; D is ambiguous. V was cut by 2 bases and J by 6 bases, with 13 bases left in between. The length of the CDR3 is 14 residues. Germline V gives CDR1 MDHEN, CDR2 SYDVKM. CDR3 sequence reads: CASSLIIAAHGYTF. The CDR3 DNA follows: TGTGCCAGCAGTTTAATTATCGCAGCTCATGGCTACACCTTC.

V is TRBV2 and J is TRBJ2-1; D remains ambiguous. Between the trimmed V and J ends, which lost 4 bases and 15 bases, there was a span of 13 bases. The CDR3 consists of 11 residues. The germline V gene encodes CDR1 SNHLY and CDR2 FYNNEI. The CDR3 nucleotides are TGTGCCAGCAGTGTGGACGGGTTGCCGTTCTTC. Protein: CASSVDGLPFF.

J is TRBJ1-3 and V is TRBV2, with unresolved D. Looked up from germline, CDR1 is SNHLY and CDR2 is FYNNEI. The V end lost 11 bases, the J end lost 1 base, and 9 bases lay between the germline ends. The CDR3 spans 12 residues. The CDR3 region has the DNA TGTGCCGGCAAGAAGTCTGGAAACACCATATATTTT. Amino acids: CAGKKSGNTIYF.

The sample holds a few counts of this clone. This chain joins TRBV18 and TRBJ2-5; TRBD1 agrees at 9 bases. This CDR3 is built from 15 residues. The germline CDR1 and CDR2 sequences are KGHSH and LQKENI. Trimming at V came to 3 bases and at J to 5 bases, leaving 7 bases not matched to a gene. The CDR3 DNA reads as TGTGCCAGCTCACCGCCCCGGACAGGGGTGGAGACCCAGTACTTC. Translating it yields CASSPPRTGVETQYF.

This chain's CDR3 is CASSPTRGEQYF. The DNA of the CDR3 is TGTGCCAGCAGCCCGACAAGGGGCGAGCAGTACTTC. This sequence joins TRBV7-9 and TRBJ2-7; a weak D match, TRBD1 (5 bases). V was pared by 5 bases and J by 6 bases, with 11 bases between. The germline V gene encodes CDR1 SEHNR and CDR2 FQNEAQ (reference sequence). This CDR3 contains 12 residues.

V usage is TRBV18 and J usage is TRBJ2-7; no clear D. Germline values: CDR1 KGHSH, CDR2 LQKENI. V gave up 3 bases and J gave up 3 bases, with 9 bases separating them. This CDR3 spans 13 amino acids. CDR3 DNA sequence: TGTGCCAGCTCACCGAAGCAGATCTACGAGCAGTACTTC. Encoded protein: CASSPKQIYEQYF. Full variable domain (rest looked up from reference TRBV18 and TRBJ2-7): NAGVMQNPRHLVRRRGQEARLRCSPMKGHSHVYWYRQLPEEGLKFMVYLQKENIIDESGMPKERFSAEFPKEGPSILRIQQVVRGDSAAYFCASSPKQIYEQYFGPGTRLTVT.

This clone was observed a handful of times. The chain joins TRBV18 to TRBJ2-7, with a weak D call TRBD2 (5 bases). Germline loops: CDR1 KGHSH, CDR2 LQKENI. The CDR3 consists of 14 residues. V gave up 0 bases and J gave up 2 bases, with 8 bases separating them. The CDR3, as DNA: TGTGCCAGCTCACCACCAAGCGGTACCTACGAGCAGTACTTC. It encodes CASSPPSGTYEQYF.

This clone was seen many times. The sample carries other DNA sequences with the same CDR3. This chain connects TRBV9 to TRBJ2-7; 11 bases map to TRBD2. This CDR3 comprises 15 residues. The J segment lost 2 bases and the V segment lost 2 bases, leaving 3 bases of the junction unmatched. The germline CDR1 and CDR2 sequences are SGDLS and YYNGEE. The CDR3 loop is CASSVYSGRAYEQYF. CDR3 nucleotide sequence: TGTGCCAGCAGCGTCTATAGCGGGAGGGCCTACGAGCAGTACTTC.

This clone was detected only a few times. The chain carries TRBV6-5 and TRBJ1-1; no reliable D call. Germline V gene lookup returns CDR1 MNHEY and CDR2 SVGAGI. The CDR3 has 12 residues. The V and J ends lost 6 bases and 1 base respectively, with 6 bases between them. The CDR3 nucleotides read TGTGCCAGCAGGAAGGGGAACACTGAAGCTTTCTTT. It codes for CASRKGNTEAFF.

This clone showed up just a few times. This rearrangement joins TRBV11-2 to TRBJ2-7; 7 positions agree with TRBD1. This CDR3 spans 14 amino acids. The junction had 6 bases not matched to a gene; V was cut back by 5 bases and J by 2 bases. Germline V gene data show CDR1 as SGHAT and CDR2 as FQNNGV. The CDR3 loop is CASSHRGMTYEQYF. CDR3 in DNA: TGTGCCAGCAGCCACAGGGGAATGACCTACGAGCAGTACTTC.

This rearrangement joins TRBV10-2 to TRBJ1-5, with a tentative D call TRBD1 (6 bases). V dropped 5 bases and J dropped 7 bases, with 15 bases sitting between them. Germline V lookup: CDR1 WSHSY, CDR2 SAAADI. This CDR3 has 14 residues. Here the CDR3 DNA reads TGCGCCAGCAGTCCCGAAGACAGGCGGCAGCCCCAGCATTTT. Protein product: CASSPEDRRQPQHF.

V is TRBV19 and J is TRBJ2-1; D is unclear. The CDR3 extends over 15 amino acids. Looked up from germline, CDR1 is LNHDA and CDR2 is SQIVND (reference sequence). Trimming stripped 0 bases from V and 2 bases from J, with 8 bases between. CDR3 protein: CASSIDSLPYNEQFF. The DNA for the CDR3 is TGTGCCAGTAGTATAGACAGCCTTCCCTACAATGAGCAGTTCTTC.

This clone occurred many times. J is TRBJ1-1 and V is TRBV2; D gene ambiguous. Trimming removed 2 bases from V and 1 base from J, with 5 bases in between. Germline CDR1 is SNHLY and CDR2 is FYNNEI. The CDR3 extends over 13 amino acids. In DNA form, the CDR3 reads TGTGCCAGCAGTGAACAGTGGAACACTGAAGCTTTCTTT. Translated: CASSEQWNTEAFF.

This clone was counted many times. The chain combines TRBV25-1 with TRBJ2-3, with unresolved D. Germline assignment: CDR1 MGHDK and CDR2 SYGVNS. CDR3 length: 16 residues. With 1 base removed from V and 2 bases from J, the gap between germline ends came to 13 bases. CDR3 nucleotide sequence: TGTGCCAGCAGTGAATCTCGCGGAGCGACCACAGATACGCAGTATTTT. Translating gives CASSESRGATTDTQYF.

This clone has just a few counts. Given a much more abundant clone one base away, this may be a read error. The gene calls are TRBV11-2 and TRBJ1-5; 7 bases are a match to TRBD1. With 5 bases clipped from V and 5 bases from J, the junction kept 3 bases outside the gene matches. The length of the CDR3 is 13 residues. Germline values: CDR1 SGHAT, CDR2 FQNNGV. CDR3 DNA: TGTGCCAGCAGCGCCAGGGGGGATCAGCCCCAGCATTTT. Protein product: CASSARGDQPQHF. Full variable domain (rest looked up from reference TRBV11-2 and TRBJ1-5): EAGVAQSPRYKIIEKRQSVAFWCNPISGHATLYWYQQILGQGPKLLIQFQNNGVVDDSQLPKDRFSAERLKGVDSTLKIQPAKLEDSAVYLCASSARGDQPQHFGDGTRLSIL.